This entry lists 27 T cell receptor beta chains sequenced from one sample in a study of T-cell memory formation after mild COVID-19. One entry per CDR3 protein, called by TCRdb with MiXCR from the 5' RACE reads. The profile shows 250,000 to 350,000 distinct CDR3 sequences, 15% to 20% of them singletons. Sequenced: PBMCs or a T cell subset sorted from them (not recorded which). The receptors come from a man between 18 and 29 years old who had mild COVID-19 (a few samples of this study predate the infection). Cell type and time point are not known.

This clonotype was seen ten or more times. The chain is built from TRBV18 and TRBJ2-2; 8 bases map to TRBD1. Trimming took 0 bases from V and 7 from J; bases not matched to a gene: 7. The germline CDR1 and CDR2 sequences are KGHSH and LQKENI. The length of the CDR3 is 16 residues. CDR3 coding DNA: TGTGCCAGCTCACCACCGGACAGGGCATTAATCGGGGAGCTGTTTTTT. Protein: CASSPPDRALIGELFF.

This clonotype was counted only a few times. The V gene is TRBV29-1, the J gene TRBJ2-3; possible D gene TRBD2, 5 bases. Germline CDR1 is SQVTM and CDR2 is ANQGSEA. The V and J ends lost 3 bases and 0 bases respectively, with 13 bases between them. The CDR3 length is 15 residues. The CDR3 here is CSVDARAGSTDTQYF. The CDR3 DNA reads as TGCAGCGTTGATGCGAGGGCAGGCAGCACAGATACGCAGTATTTT.

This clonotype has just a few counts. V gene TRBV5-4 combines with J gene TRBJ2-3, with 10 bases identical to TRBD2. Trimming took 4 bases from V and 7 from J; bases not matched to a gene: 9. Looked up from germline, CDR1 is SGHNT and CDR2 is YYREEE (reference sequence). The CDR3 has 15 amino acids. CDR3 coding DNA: TGTGCCAGCAGCGGAAGCGGGGGGGCCGCATATACGCAGTATTTT. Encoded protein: CASSGSGGAAYTQYF.

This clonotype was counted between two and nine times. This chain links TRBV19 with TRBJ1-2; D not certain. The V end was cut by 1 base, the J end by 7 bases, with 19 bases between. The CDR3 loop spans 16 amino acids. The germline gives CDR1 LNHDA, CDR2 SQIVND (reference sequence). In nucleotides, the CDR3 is TGTGCCAGTAGTATAGTTAAAGGACCTGCGTGGGGTGGCTACACCTTC. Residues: CASSIVKGPAWGGYTF.

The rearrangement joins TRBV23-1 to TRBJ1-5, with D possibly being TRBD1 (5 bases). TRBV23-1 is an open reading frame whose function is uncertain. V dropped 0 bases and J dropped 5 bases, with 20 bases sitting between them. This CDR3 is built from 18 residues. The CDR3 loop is CASSQSSGGWPDDQPQHF. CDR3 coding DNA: TGCGCCAGCAGTCAATCGTCGGGGGGGTGGCCAGACGATCAGCCCCAGCATTTT.

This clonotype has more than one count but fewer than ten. This CDR3 is CASSSPHEGSQHF. CDR3 coding DNA: TGTGCCAGCAGCTCGCCCCACGAGGGTTCCCAGCATTTT. The gene calls are TRBV7-2 and TRBJ1-5; D unclear. This CDR3 spans 13 amino acids. From germline, CDR1 is SGHTA and CDR2 FQGNSA. Trimming removed 4 bases at V and 11 bases at J, with 15 bases between.

The CDR3 DNA sequence: TGTGCCAGCACCGGGGGAGAGGAAGGCTACACCTTC. Its protein product is CASTGGEEGYTF. The chain is built from TRBV2 and TRBJ1-2, with a weak D call TRBD1 (5 bases). Germline lookup yields CDR1 SNHLY and CDR2 FYNNEI. The ends were cut back, 7 bases at V and 8 bases at J, with 14 bases in the middle. CDR3 length: 12 amino acids.

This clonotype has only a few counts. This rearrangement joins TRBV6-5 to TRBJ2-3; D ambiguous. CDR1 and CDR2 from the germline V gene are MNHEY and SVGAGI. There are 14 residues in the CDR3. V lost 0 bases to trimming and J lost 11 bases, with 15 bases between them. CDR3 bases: TGTGCCAGCAGTTACTCGAACTTGAGACCTCGGCAGTATTTT. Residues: CASSYSNLRPRQYF.

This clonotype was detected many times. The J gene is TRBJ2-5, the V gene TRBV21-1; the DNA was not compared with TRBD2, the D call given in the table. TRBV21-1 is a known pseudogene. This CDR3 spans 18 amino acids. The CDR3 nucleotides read TGTGCCAGCAGCAAAGTTGGGCTAGCGGACCTGTACCAAGAGACCCAGTACTTC. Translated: CASSKVGLADLYQETQYF.

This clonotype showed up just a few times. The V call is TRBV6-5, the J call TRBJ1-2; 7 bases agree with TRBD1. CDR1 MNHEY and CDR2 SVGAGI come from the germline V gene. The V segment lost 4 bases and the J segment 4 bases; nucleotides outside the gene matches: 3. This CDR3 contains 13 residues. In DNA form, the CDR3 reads TGTGCCAGCAGTTCGCGACAGGGCTATGGCTACACCTTC. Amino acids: CASSSRQGYGYTF.

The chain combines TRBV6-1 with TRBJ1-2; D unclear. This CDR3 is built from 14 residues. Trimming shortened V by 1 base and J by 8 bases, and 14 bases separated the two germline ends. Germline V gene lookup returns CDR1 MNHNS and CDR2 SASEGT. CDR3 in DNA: TGTGCCAGCAGTGAAGTACCAGGCGCGGGGGGCTACACCTTC. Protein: CASSEVPGAGGYTF.

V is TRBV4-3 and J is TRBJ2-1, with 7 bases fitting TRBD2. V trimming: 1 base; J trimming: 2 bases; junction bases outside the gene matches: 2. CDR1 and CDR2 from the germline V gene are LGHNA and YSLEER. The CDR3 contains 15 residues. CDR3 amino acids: CASSQGLATYNEQFF. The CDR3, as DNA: TGCGCCAGCAGCCAAGGACTAGCAACCTACAATGAGCAGTTCTTC.

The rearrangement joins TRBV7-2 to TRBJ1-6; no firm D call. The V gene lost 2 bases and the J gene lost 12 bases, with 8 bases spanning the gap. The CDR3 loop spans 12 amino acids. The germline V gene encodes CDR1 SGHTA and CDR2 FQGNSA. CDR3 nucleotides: TGTGCCAGCAGCTTACTGGACCGACCCCTCCACTTT. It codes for CASSLLDRPLHF.

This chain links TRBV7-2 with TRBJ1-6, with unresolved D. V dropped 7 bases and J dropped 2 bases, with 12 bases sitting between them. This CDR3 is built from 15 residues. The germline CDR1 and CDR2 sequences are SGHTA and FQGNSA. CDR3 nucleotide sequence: TGTGCCAGCACCCCGGGTGCCACCTATAATTCACCCCTCCACTTT. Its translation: CASTPGATYNSPLHF. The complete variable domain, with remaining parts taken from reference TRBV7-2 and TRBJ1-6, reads GAGVSQSPSNKVTEKGKDVELRCDPISGHTALYWYRQSLGQGLEFLIYFQGNSAPDKSGLPSDRFSAERTGGSVSTLTIQRTQQEDSAVYLCASTPGATYNSPLHFGNGTRLTVT.

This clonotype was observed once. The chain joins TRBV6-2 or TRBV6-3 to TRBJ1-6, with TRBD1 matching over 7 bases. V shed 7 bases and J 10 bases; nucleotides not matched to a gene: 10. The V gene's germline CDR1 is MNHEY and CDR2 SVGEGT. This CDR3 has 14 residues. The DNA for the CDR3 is TGTGCCAGCACCATGACAGGGAGGAACTCACCCCTCCACTTT. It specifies CASTMTGRNSPLHF.

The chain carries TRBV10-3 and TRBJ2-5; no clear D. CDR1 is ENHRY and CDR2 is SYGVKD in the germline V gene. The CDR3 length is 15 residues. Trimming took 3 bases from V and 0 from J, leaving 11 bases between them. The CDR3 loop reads CAISDFSPNQETQYF. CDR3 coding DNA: TGTGCCATCAGTGATTTCTCTCCCAACCAAGAGACCCAGTACTTC.

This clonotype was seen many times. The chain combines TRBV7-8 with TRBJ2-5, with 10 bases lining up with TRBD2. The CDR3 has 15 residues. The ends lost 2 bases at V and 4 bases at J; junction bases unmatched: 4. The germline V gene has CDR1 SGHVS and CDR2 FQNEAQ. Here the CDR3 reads CASSLQRGGRETQYF. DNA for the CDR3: TGTGCCAGCAGCTTACAGCGGGGGGGCCGAGAGACCCAGTACTTC.

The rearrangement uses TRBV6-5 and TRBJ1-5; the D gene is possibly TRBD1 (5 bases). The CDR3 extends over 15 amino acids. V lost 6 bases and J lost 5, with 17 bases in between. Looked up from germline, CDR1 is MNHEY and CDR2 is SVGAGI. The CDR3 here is CASSRGGAGDQPQHF. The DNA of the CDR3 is TGTGCCAGCAGCCGTGGCGGGGCGGGGGATCAGCCCCAGCATTTT.

The CDR3 coding sequence is TGTGCCAGCAGCCGCTCGGGGGTGTCCTACAATGAGCAGTTCTTC. Its protein product is CASSRSGVSYNEQFF. This chain joins TRBV6-5 and TRBJ2-1, with a possible D match to TRBD2 (6 bases). The CDR3 has 15 residues. CDR1 is MNHEY and CDR2 is SVGAGI in the germline V gene. Trimming took 6 bases from V and 1 from J, leaving 13 bases between them.

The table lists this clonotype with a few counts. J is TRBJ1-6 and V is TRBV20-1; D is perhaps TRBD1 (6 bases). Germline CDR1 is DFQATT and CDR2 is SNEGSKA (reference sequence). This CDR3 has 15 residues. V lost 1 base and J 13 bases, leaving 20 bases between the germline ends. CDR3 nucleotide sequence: TGCAGTGCTAGAGGCGGACAGCACGGTTCATCGCCCCTCCACTTT. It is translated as CSARGGQHGSSPLHF.

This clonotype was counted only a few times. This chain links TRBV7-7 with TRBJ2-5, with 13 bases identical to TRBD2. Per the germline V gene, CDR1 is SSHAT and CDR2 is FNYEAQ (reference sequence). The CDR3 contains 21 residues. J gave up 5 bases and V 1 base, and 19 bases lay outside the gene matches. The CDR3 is CASSLDIPGTSGDQVQETQYF. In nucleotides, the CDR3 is TGTGCCAGCAGCTTAGATATCCCCGGGACTAGCGGGGACCAAGTTCAGGAGACCCAGTACTTC.

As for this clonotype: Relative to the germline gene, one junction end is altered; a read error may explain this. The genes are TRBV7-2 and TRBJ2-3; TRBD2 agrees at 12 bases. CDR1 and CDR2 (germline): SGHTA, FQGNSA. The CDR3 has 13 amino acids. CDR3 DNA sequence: TGTGCCAGCAGCTTAAGACTAGCGGGGGCCCCCGGGTTT. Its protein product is CASSLRLAGAPGF.

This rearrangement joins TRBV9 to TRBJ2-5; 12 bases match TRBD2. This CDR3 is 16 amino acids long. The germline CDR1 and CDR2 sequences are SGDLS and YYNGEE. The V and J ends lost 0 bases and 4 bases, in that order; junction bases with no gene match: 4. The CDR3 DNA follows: TGTGCCAGCAGCGTAGGGCTAGCGGGGGGGCGAGAGACCCAGTACTTC. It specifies CASSVGLAGGRETQYF.

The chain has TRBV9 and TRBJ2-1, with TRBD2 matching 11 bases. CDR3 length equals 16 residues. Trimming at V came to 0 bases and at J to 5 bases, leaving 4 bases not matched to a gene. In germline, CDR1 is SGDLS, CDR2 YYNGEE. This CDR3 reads CASSVGTSGGNNEQFF. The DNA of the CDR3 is TGTGCCAGCAGCGTAGGAACTAGCGGGGGAAACAATGAGCAGTTCTTC.

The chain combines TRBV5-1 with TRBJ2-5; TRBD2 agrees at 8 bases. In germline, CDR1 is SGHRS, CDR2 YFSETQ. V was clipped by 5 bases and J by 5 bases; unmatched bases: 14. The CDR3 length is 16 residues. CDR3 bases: TGCGCCAGCAGTACCTCTCCCGGGGGGGCCGGGGAGACCCAGTACTTC. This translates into CASSTSPGGAGETQYF.

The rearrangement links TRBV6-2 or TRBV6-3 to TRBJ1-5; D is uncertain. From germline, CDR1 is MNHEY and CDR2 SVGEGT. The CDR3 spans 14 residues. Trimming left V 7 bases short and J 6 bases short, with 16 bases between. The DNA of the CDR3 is TGTGCCAGCACCTACCTACGGAGAGGTCAGCCCCAGCATTTT. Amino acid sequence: CASTYLRRGQPQHF.

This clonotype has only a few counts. The CDR3 bases are TGTGCCACCCAAGGCCCCGGGGACACCGGGGAGCTGTTTTTT. Protein sequence: CATQGPGDTGELFF. The V call is TRBV7-3, the J call TRBJ2-2; the D gene is possibly TRBD2 (5 bases). V lost 10 bases, J lost 3 bases, and 15 bases lay in between. The germline gives CDR1 SGHTA, CDR2 FQGTGA. The CDR3 sequence is 14 residues long.